This record looks at one T cell receptor (beta chain) sequence and its context. Original processing notes: Cell counts per sample came from amplifying reference gene primers. Generated by immunoSEQ multiplex PCR, the TCRdb table keeps only in-frame clones and is missing some. The V and J calls and clone size were taken over from that table, and D and trimming were inferred from the DNA. The sample contains roughly 200,000 clones, over 75% of which appear only once. This entry comes from a study of blood T cell repertoires in COVID-19. The wider study: Donors in the United States, Italy and Spain gave samples during acute or convalescent COVID-19. PBMCs, B-cell-depleted T cells, or T cells were the source of the cDNA or gDNA that made up the material.

CDR1 is ENHRY, CDR2 SYGVKD, per germline. This CDR3 has 14 residues. Between the trimmed V and J ends, which lost 5 bases and 7 bases, there was a span of 14 bases. The sequence was collected from a woman aged 80 or older with acute or convalescent COVID-19. What was sequenced was peripheral blood. The gene calls are TRBV10-3 and TRBJ1-4; perhaps TRBD1 as D (6 bases). CDR3 nucleotides: TGTGCCATCAGTAAGGACAGTAGCTTTGAAAAACTGTTTTTT. It codes for CAISKDSSFEKLFF.